Listed below are T cell receptor beta chains from one sample, sequenced in a study of T cells after yellow fever vaccination. TCRdb reprocessed the 5' RACE reads via MiXCR and lists one record per CDR3 protein. This sample yields hundreds of thousands of distinct CDR3 sequences, of which 9% to 15% are seen a single time; just under 15% belongs to the top ten. The sample was PBMCs, taken on the day of the yellow fever booster vaccination. The source of these receptors is a man younger than 40 who received the YFV17D yellow fever vaccine. The conserved cysteine and the conserved F or W are not part of the CDR3 here. The listing skips clone size in some rows; elsewhere it reads once, few, many or a size class.

TRBJ2-1 | TRBV20-1 | 14 | - | SASNWAGVSYNEQF
TRBJ2-7 | TRBV7-2 | 10 | - | ASSFLQYEQY
TRBJ2-1 | TRBV7-2 | 12 | - | ASSFSGSHNEQF
TRBJ2-3 | TRBV4-3 | 14 | few | ASSQGGARAGDTQY
TRBJ1-5 | TRBV7-3 | 11 | few | ASSLTMDQPQH
TRBJ2-5 | TRBV18 | 10 | - | ASSPPGQTQY
TRBJ1-1 | TRBV30 | 10 | - | AWRPGATEAF
TRBJ2-7 | TRBV12-3/TRBV12-4 | 11 | few | ASSPGTASKQY
TRBJ1-2 | TRBV6-5 | 12 | - | ASSNRQAYYGYT
TRBJ2-1 | TRBV12-3/TRBV12-4 | 10 | few | ASSLAWAPQF
TRBJ1-2 | TRBV15 | 11 | few | ATSWVLLRGYT
TRBJ1-4 | TRBV4-2 | 12 | - | ASSQGQMFEKLF
TRBJ2-1 | TRBV27 | 11 | few | ASSRLTYNEQF
TRBJ2-2 | TRBV5-1 | 14 | - | ASSLVETTNTGELF
TRBJ2-1 | TRBV5-8 | 12 | - | ASAGGGRENEQF
TRBJ2-3 | TRBV4-3 | 14 | few | ASSQVLFSLSDTQY
TRBJ2-4 | TRBV3-1 | 12 | - | ASSQEVFKNIQY
TRBJ1-1 | TRBV18 | 15 | - | ASSRLLWTSRNTEAF
TRBJ2-1 | TRBV28 | 14 | few | ASSFLDGTSYNEQF
TRBJ2-3 | TRBV20-1 | 11 | few | SARGDLGGTQY
TRBJ1-1 | TRBV20-1 | 11 | many | SAPRPFISEAF
TRBJ2-7 | TRBV6-1 | 11 | many | ASRRGDNYEQY
TRBJ2-4 | TRBV6-2/TRBV6-3 | 12 | few | ASVRGQGRDIQY
TRBJ1-1 | TRBV25-1 | 12 | few | ASSESMGYTEAF
TRBJ1-5 | TRBV20-1 | 11 | - | SARSHSNQPQH
TRBJ2-1 | TRBV7-2 | 20 | few | ASSLSYAGASGRASSYNEQF
TRBJ2-7 | TRBV9 | 14 | - | ASSPRTSGDSYEQY
TRBJ1-6 | TRBV7-9 | 11 | - | ASSSDIGSPLH
TRBJ2-3 | TRBV20-1 | 8 | few | SARAEAQY
TRBJ1-2 | TRBV5-1 | 11 | few | ASAPTDVYGYT
TRBJ2-1 | TRBV29-1 | 12 | - | SVLRDSSYNEQF
TRBJ2-2 | TRBV7-6 | 13 | - | ASRTGGPGTGELF
TRBJ2-5 | TRBV18 | 18 | few | ASSRAFGTNYPSSQETQY
TRBJ2-3 | TRBV7-2 | 13 | few | ASSLAGALADTQY
TRBJ2-2 | TRBV5-1 | 14 | - | ASSFSRGLGSGELF
TRBJ2-7 | TRBV7-9 | 13 | - | ASSKTGPLSYEQY
TRBJ2-3 | TRBV29-1 | 12 | - | SVDWRDGADTQY
TRBJ2-1 | TRBV5-4 | 12 | - | ASSRGTAGNEQF
TRBJ1-1 | TRBV5-4 | 13 | few | ASSLELSGSAEAF
TRBJ2-3 | TRBV7-9 | 14 | few | ASSLVGGKSTDTQY
TRBJ2-5 | TRBV9 | 14 | - | ASSVASGLGQETQY
TRBJ1-1 | TRBV4-3 | 12 | few | ASSHGRTDRGSF
TRBJ2-7 | TRBV6-2/TRBV6-3 | 14 | few | ASSYLRTSPTYEQY
TRBJ2-5 | TRBV10-3 | 13 | - | AISETSGIQETQY